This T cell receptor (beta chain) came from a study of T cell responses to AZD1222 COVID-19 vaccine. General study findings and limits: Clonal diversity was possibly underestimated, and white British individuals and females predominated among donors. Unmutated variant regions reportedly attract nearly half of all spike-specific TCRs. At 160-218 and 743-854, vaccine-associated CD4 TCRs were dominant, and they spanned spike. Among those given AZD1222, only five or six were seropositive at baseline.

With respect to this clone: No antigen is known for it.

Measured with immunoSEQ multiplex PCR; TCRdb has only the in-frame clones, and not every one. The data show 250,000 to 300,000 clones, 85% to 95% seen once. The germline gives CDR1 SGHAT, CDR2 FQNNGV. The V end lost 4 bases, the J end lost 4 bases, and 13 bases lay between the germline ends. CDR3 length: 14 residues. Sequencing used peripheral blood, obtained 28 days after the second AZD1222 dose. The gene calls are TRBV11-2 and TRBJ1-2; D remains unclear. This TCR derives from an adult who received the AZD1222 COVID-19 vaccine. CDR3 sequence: CASSYNPASYGYTF. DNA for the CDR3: TGTGCCAGCAGCTACAACCCAGCGTCCTATGGCTACACCTTC. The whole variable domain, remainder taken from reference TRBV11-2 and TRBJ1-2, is EAGVAQSPRYKIIEKRQSVAFWCNPISGHATLYWYQQILGQGPKLLIQFQNNGVVDDSQLPKDRFSAERLKGVDSTLKIQPAKLEDSAVYLCASSYNPASYGYTFGSGTRLTVV.